This T cell receptor beta chain was profiled in a study of CD4+ T cells in melanoma. This clone was seen only a few times. Profiled with immunoSEQ multiplex PCR; TCRdb holds only in-frame clones, not every one. Altogether 11,000 or so clones are present, nearly 70% being singletons, with the ten largest covering roughly 10%. CDR3 length equals 15 residues. Trimming took 8 bases from V and 8 from J, leaving 21 bases between them. The rearrangement links TRBV23-1 to TRBJ1-4, with a weak D call TRBD1 (6 bases). TRBV23-1 carries the ORF label, with uncertain function. The material sequenced was cells from a culture (not recorded whether cultured in vitro). The receptor's source is a human donor with melanoma. CDR3 sequence (DNA): TGCGCCAGCCTCGTGGGGGGCCAGGGGATGGAAAAACTGTTTTTT. Amino acid sequence: CASLVGGQGMEKLFF.